This T cell receptor beta chain was recovered during a study of blood T cell repertoires in COVID-19 (TCRdb year 2020). About the study as a whole: Samples from collaborators originated in the United States, Italy and Spain and spanned both the acute and convalescent phases of COVID-19. Sample metadata almost always included a de-identified subject ID, COVID-19 status, age in years and sex. The repertoires were made available in a free public database intended to serve as a resource for research on the immune response to SARS-CoV-2. Where available, HLA class I and class II types were taken from metadata supplied by the sample provider and were not determined by assay-based typing. The samples were drawn from the first 160 participants of the ongoing ImmuneRACE study and from 1,254 subjects provided by 6 global collaborators. Subjects who had been exposed to COVID-19, were actively infected with it, or had recovered from it provided the deeply sampled blood TCRbeta repertoires that made up the dataset. The material from the prospective study consisted of cDNA or gDNA derived from T cells, B-cell-depleted T cells, or PBMCs.

The full study reports these points: Clinical and demographic metadata were provided uncurated, with the amount varying by source and participant.

Remarks on this clone: What antigen it recognizes has not been identified. No qualities accompany the bases; no much larger clone lies one base away.

The immunoSEQ Assay, a bias-controlled multiplex PCR, was used to amplify TCRbeta CDR3 regions from genomic DNA. The source study handled its data this way. Nucleated cell counts per sample were estimated from amplification of reference gene primers within the assay. Sequence reads were collapsed and filtered to measure the absolute abundance of every unique TCRbeta CDR3 rearrangement. For each sample, productive Simpson clonality was calculated by taking the square root of Simpson's diversity index across productive rearrangements. In TCRdb, the immuneACCESS table is reduced to in-frame sequences with V and J assigned. These tables do not hold every clone; where another copy was compared, an unresolved V gene accounts for under half, and the others remain unexplained. D and trimming were read from the DNA, whereas the V and J calls and clone size are those reported in that table. This sample is represented by about 24,000 clones; 90% to 95% of them were singletons. About 32% of the sample belongs to the ten largest clones.

Including cysteine and phenylalanine, the CDR3 has 14 amino acids. Here the CDR3 DNA is all that survives: 42 bases in frame from base 1. The junction shows trimming of 3 bases on V and 4 bases on J, plus 12 bases between the germline ends. CDR1 SNHLY and CDR2 FYNNEI are derived from the germline V gene. The collaborating institutions used their own protocols to collect whole blood in K2EDTA tubes. Collaborator samples were shipped for TCRbeta analysis as frozen whole blood, isolated PBMCs, or DNA extracted from either sample type. Sequenced: peripheral blood. The TCR sequence derives from a man between 70 and 80 years old with active COVID-19. The V and J segments used are TRBV2 and TRBJ1-2; the D segment cannot be called with confidence. At the DNA level, the sequence is TGTGCCAGCAGTGAGGCGAGGGCTGCCTATGGCTACACCTTC. This gives the protein CASSEARAAYGYTF.